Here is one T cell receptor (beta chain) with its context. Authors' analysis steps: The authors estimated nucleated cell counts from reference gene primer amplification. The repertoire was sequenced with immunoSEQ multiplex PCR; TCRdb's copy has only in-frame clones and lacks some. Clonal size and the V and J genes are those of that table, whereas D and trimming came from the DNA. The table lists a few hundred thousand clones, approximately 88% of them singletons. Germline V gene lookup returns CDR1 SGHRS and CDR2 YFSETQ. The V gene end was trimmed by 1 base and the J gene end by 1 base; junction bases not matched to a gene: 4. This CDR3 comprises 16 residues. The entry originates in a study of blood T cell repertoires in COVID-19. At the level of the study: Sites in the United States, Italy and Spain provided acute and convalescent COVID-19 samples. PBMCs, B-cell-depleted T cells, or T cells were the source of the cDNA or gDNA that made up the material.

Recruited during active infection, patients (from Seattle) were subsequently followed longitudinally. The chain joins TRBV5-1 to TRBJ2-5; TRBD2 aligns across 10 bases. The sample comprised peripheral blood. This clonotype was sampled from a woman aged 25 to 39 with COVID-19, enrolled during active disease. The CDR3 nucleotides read TGCGCCAGCAGCTTGAGAAGCGGGGGGGCCCAAGAGACCCAGTACTTC. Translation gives CASSLRSGGAQETQYF.